Below are 23 T cell receptor beta chains sequenced from a single sample in a study of blood T cell repertoires in COVID-19. Some clones are missing from TCRdb's copy, which holds only in-frame ones; the method was immunoSEQ multiplex PCR. There are some 200,000 clones in the sample; 80% to 90% occur only once, and roughly 7.1% lies in the top ten. The specimen was PBMCs or T cells enriched from blood (not recorded which). The receptors derive from a young man in a cohort exposed to, infected with or recovered from COVID-19 (not recorded which).

The chain links TRBV14 to TRBJ2-2; TRBD2 might be the D (6 bases). This CDR3 is 16 amino acids long. The germline V and J ends were trimmed by 2 bases and 3 bases, with 13 bases remaining between them. Per the germline V gene, CDR1 is SGHDN and CDR2 is FVKESK. CDR3: CASSQRRGLDTGELFF. CDR3 sequence (DNA): TGTGCCAGCAGCCAAAGGAGGGGCCTGGACACCGGGGAGCTGTTTTTT.

This chain uses TRBV28 with TRBJ1-2, with D possibly matching TRBD1 (6 bases). The germline V and J ends were trimmed by 6 bases and 8 bases, with 16 bases remaining between them. CDR1 is MDHEN, CDR2 SYDVKM, per germline. The CDR3 has 13 residues. CDR3 amino acids: CASRPTGSYGYTF. Written as DNA, the CDR3 is TGTGCCAGCAGGCCAACAGGGTCGTACGGCTACACCTTC.

The chain recombines TRBV5-5 with TRBJ1-2, with 8 bases lining up with TRBD1. Germline lookup yields CDR1 SGHKS and CDR2 YYEKEE (reference sequence). The trim removed 3 bases at V and 6 bases at J, leaving 10 bases unmatched. This CDR3 is built from 15 residues. The CDR3 is CASSWPGQVGDGYTF. CDR3 sequence (DNA): TGTGCCAGCAGCTGGCCGGGACAGGTTGGAGATGGCTACACCTTC.

This chain uses TRBV7-9 with TRBJ2-3; 8 bases are a match to TRBD1. The CDR3 loop spans 17 amino acids. J was trimmed by 4 bases and V by 7 bases; bases with no gene match: 16. Germline loops: CDR1 SEHNR, CDR2 FQNEAQ (reference sequence). CDR3 in amino acids: CASMAGQDFFEADTQYF. CDR3 DNA sequence: TGTGCCAGCATGGCGGGACAGGACTTCTTTGAGGCAGATACGCAGTATTTT.

The chain uses TRBV5-4 and TRBJ2-1; 9 bases match TRBD2. This CDR3 is built from 14 residues. The germline CDR1 and CDR2 sequences are SGHNT and YYREEE (reference sequence). V lost 5 bases to trimming and J lost 7 bases; unmatched junction nucleotides: 7. The CDR3: CASRNSGSGNEQFF. The CDR3 DNA follows: TGTGCCAGCAGGAATAGCGGGAGTGGGAATGAGCAGTTCTTC.

The chain links TRBV27 to TRBJ2-7, with TRBD2 matching 9 bases. Germline CDR1 and CDR2: MNHEY and SMNVEV (reference sequence). V lost 10 bases to trimming and J lost 3 bases; unmatched junction nucleotides: 10. The CDR3 contains 14 residues. The CDR3 spells CATVPPSGNYEQYF. CDR3 DNA: TGTGCCACCGTTCCCCCTAGCGGGAACTACGAGCAGTACTTC.

Written as DNA, the CDR3 is TGCGCCAGCAGCCTCCAGACGGGACAGGGGGCCTACGAGCAGTACTTC. Amino acid sequence: CASSLQTGQGAYEQYF. The chain carries TRBV4-3 and TRBJ2-7, with 11 nucleotides matching TRBD1. This CDR3 has 16 residues. The junction had 7 bases not matched to a gene; V was cut back by 4 bases and J by 2 bases. The germline gives CDR1 LGHNA, CDR2 YSLEER.

This rearrangement joins TRBV3-1 (or the pseudogene TRBV3-2) to TRBJ1-1; D unresolved. V gave up 3 bases and J gave up 2 bases, with 4 bases separating them. Germline V gives CDR1 LGHDT, CDR2 YNNKEL (reference sequence). The CDR3 runs 12 residues. CDR3 coding DNA: TGTGCCAGCAGCCAGCGCAACACTGAAGCTTTCTTT. It specifies CASSQRNTEAFF.

This clone has a single count. The chain links TRBV5-4 to TRBJ2-3; TRBD2 matches at 15 bases. Germline V gene data show CDR1 as SGHNT and CDR2 as YYREEE (reference sequence). The CDR3 extends over 17 amino acids. The junction had 8 bases not matched to a gene; V was cut back by 2 bases and J by 7 bases. The CDR3, as DNA: TGTGCCAGCAGCTTAGAGGGCGGACTAGCGGGAGGGTATACGCAGTATTTT. The encoded protein is CASSLEGGLAGGYTQYF. The complete variable domain, with remaining parts taken from reference TRBV5-4 and TRBJ2-3, reads ETGVTQSPTHLIKTRGQQVTLRCSSQSGHNTVSWYQQALGQGPQFIFQYYREEENGRGNFPPRFSGLQFPNYSSELNVNALELDDSALYLCASSLEGGLAGGYTQYFGPGTRLTVL.

V is TRBV6-5 and J is TRBJ1-1, with D possibly being TRBD1 (6 bases). Trimming took off 6 bases at V and 1 base at J, with 6 bases between the two ends. This CDR3 has 12 residues. The germline gives CDR1 MNHEY, CDR2 SVGAGI. The CDR3 DNA reads TGTGCCAGCAGGGACAGGAACACTGAAGCTTTCTTT. Protein product: CASRDRNTEAFF.

The chain combines TRBV28 with TRBJ1-2; weak D call: TRBD1 (5 bases). Germline V lookup: CDR1 MDHEN, CDR2 SYDVKM. This CDR3 spans 12 amino acids. Trimming took off 5 bases at V and 8 bases at J, with 12 bases between the two ends. This CDR3 reads CASSLYKGGYTF. The CDR3 coding sequence is TGTGCCAGCAGTCTATACAAGGGGGGCTACACCTTC.

The chain has TRBV28 and TRBJ2-1; TRBD2 matches at 9 bases. The V segment lost 3 bases and the J segment 6 bases; nucleotides outside the gene matches: 6. Germline values: CDR1 MDHEN, CDR2 SYDVKM. The CDR3 runs to 15 residues. The CDR3 is CASSFLAGGGNEQFF. CDR3 nucleotide sequence: TGTGCCAGCAGTTTTCTGGCGGGAGGGGGCAATGAGCAGTTCTTC. The full variable domain, with the rest looked up from reference TRBV28 and TRBJ2-1, is DVKVTQSSRYLVKRTGEKVFLECVQDMDHENMFWYRQDPGLGLRLIYFSYDVKMKEKGDIPEGYSVSREKKERFSLILESASTNQTSMYLCASSFLAGGGNEQFFGPGTRLTVL.

V gene TRBV7-2 combines with J gene TRBJ1-2; D is ambiguous. CDR1 is SGHTA and CDR2 is FQGNSA in the germline V gene. The V end was cut by 0 bases, the J end by 6 bases, with 14 bases between. CDR3 length: 15 amino acids. The CDR3 loop is CASSLAHRGLNGYTF. CDR3 in DNA: TGTGCCAGCAGCTTAGCCCATCGAGGGTTGAATGGCTACACCTTC.

The chain combines TRBV27 with TRBJ2-1; 8 bases agree with TRBD2. V dropped 2 bases and J dropped 6; count of bases not matched to a gene: 12. This CDR3 is built from 17 residues. Germline-derived CDR1 and CDR2 are MNHEY and SMNVEV (reference sequence). The DNA for the CDR3 is TGTGCCAGCAGTTTAACCGGGACGGTGCGGGAGGTCAATGAGCAGTTCTTC. Translating it yields CASSLTGTVREVNEQFF.

This rearrangement joins TRBV19 to TRBJ1-1; TRBD1 matches at 7 bases. CDR3 length: 15 residues. Trimming at V came to 3 bases and at J to 2 bases, leaving 6 bases not matched to a gene. Germline values: CDR1 LNHDA, CDR2 SQIVND (reference sequence). CDR3 nucleotides: TGTGCCAGTAGTATCCCAGACAGGGCTAACACTGAAGCTTTCTTT. Its protein is CASSIPDRANTEAFF.

The V gene is TRBV18, the J gene TRBJ2-5; D might be TRBD1 (5 bases). Looked up from germline, CDR1 is KGHSH and CDR2 is LQKENI. V lost 1 base and J 2 bases, leaving 11 bases between the germline ends. The CDR3 totals 15 residues. CDR3 nucleotides: TGTGCCAGCTCACCACTTATGACAGAGCAAGAGACCCAGTACTTC. Translation: CASSPLMTEQETQYF.

The chain employs TRBV27 and TRBJ2-7; 8 nucleotides agree with TRBD2. Trimming at V came to 5 bases and at J to 3 bases, leaving 6 bases not matched to a gene. Germline V lookup: CDR1 MNHEY, CDR2 SMNVEV (reference sequence). This CDR3 contains 14 residues. CDR3 sequence (DNA): TGTGCCAGCAGTCGGAGCGGGAGCGTCTACGAGCAGTACTTC. Protein sequence: CASSRSGSVYEQYF.

The rearrangement uses TRBV28 and TRBJ2-7; 8 nucleotides agree with TRBD1. The CDR3 is made up of 16 amino acids. Trimming took 6 bases from V and 0 from J; bases not matched to a gene: 10. CDR1 and CDR2 (germline): MDHEN, SYDVKM. The CDR3 region is CASSTPDRASSYEQYF. CDR3 coding DNA: TGTGCCAGCAGCACCCCGGACAGGGCGAGCTCCTACGAGCAGTACTTC.

This chain links TRBV9 with TRBJ2-2; D is perhaps TRBD2 (5 bases). Germline V gene sequence: CDR1 SGDLS, CDR2 YYNGEE. The CDR3 spans 14 residues. Trimming removed 2 bases from V and 6 bases from J, with 11 bases in between. CDR3 amino acids: CASSVKRLAGELFF. DNA of the CDR3: TGTGCCAGCAGCGTGAAGCGGTTAGCCGGGGAGCTGTTTTTT.

The chain is built from TRBV2 and TRBJ2-3, with TRBD1 matching 7 bases. The J segment lost 5 bases and the V segment lost 6 bases, leaving 5 bases of the junction unmatched. The germline gives CDR1 SNHLY, CDR2 FYNNEI. This CDR3 has 13 amino acids. The CDR3 DNA reads TGTGCCAGCAGCATCACAGGGGTAGATACGCAGTATTTT. It yields the protein CASSITGVDTQYF. Full variable domain (rest looked up from reference TRBV2 and TRBJ2-3): EPEVTQTPSHQVTQMGQEVILRCVPISNHLYFYWYRQILGQKVEFLVSFYNNEISEKSEIFDDQFSVERPDGSNFTLKIRSTKLEDSAMYFCASSITGVDTQYFGPGTRLTVL.

The chain couples TRBV11-2 to TRBJ2-1; 10 nucleotides agree with TRBD2. J lost 7 bases, V lost 6 bases, and 9 bases had no gene match. This CDR3 spans 15 amino acids. The germline gives CDR1 SGHAT, CDR2 FQNNGV. The CDR3 nucleotides are TGTGCCAGCAGTCCAGCGGGAGGGCCGGGGAATGAGCAGTTCTTC. It codes for CASSPAGGPGNEQFF.

This chain connects TRBV7-2 to TRBJ2-7; a weak D match, TRBD1 (5 bases). Trimming took 1 base from V and 0 from J, leaving 10 bases between them. Looked up from germline, CDR1 is SGHTA and CDR2 is FQGNSA. The CDR3 runs to 15 residues. The CDR3 spells CASSLVGASSYEQYF. CDR3 in DNA: TGTGCCAGCAGCTTAGTAGGGGCGAGCTCCTACGAGCAGTACTTC. Full variable domain (rest looked up from reference TRBV7-2 and TRBJ2-7): GAGVSQSPSNKVTEKGKDVELRCDPISGHTALYWYRQSLGQGLEFLIYFQGNSAPDKSGLPSDRFSAERTGGSVSTLTIQRTQQEDSAVYLCASSLVGASSYEQYFGPGTRLTVT.

J is TRBJ2-1 and V is TRBV9; 9 positions match TRBD2. Losses at the gene ends were 4 bases for V and 10 bases for J; bases not matched to a gene: 9. The CDR3 length is 14 residues. CDR1 and CDR2 (germline): SGDLS, YYNGEE. The CDR3 nucleotides are TGTGCCAGCAGCCCCGGGGTAGCGGGAGTAGAGCAGTTCTTC. This gives the protein CASSPGVAGVEQFF. Supplemented by reference TRBV9 and TRBJ2-1, the full variable domain reads DSGVTQTPKHLITATGQRVTLRCSPRSGDLSVYWYQQSLDQGLQFLIQYYNGEERAKGNILERFSAQQFPDLHSELNLSSLELGDSALYFCASSPGVAGVEQFFGPGTRLTVL.